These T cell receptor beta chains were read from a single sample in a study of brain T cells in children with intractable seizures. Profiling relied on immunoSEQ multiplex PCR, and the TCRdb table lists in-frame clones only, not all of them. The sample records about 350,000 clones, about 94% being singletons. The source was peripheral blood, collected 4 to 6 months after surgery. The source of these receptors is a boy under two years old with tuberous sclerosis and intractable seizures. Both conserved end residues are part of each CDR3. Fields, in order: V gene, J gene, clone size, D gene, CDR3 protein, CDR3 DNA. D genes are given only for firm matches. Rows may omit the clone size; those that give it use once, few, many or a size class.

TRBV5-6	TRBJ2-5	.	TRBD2	CASSYVPGLKVRYQETQYF	TGTGCCAGCAGCTACGTCCCGGGACTAAAAGTAAGATACCAAGAGACCCAGTACTTC
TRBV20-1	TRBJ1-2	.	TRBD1	CSASAPTGGLSYGYTF	TGCAGTGCTAGTGCCCCTACAGGGGGCCTTAGCTATGGCTACACCTTC
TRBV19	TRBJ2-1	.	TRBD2	CASSTSASGTYNEQFF	TGTGCCAGTAGTACGTCAGCTAGCGGCACCTACAATGAGCAGTTCTTC
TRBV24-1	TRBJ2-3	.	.	CATSRGSTDTQYF	TGTGCCACCTCCCGGGGGTCCACAGATACGCAGTATTTT
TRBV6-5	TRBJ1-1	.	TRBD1	CASRTGAGTEAFF	TGTGCCAGCAGGACAGGGGCTGGCACTGAAGCTTTCTTT
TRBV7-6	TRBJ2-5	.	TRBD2	CASSPRTSGGGVETQYF	TGTGCCAGCAGCCCTCGGACTAGCGGGGGAGGGGTAGAGACCCAGTACTTC
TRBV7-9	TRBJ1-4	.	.	CASGLVWDRNEKLFF	TGTGCCAGCGGGCTAGTCTGGGACCGGAATGAAAAACTGTTTTTT
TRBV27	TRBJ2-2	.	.	CASTRTGRSFANTGELFF	TGTGCCAGCACCCGAACAGGGAGAAGTTTCGCGAACACCGGGGAGCTGTTTTTT
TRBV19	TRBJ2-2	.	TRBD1	CASSTHRDRGPGELFF	TGTGCCAGTAGTACCCATCGGGACAGGGGGCCCGGGGAGCTGTTTTTT
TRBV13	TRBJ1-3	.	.	CASSPPYLGTGTGNTIYF	TGTGCCAGCAGCCCCCCCTATTTGGGCACAGGGACTGGAAACACCATATATTTT
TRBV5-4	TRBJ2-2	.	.	CASSFSGDPGELFF	TGTGCCAGCAGCTTTTCAGGGGACCCCGGGGAGCTGTTTTTT
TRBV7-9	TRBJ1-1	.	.	CASSLVQAFALTEAFF	TGTGCCAGCAGCTTAGTACAGGCGTTCGCTCTCACTGAAGCTTTCTTT
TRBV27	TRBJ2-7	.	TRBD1	CASSLPGTGTYEQYF	TGTGCCAGCAGTTTACCCGGGACAGGGACTTACGAGCAGTACTTC
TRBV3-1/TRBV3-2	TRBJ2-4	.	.	CASSLSRNIQYF	TGTGCCAGCAGCCTGTCGCGAAACATTCAGTACTTC
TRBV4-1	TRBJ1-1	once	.	CASSQARGNTEAFF	TGCGCCAGCAGCCAAGCTAGAGGGAACACTGAAGCTTTCTTT
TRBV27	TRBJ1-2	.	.	CASRDLGGNYGYTF	TGTGCCAGCAGGGACTTAGGAGGGAACTATGGCTACACCTTC
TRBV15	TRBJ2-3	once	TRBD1	CATSREGGQGNTDTQYF	TGTGCCACCAGCAGAGAGGGGGGACAGGGGAACACAGATACGCAGTATTTT
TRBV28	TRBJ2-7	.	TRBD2	CASSVAGSHYEQYF	TGTGCCAGCAGCGTAGCGGGAAGCCACTACGAGCAGTACTTC
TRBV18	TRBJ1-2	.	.	CASSPVGAWAPANYGYTF	TGTGCCAGCTCACCTGTTGGGGCGTGGGCGCCCGCTAACTATGGCTACACCTTC
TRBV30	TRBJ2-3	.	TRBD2	CAWSVSGGAGADTQYF	TGTGCCTGGAGTGTAAGCGGGGGGGCCGGGGCAGATACGCAGTATTTT
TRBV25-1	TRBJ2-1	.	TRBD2	CASSEYSGWGNEQFF	TGTGCCAGCAGTGAATATAGCGGGTGGGGGAATGAGCAGTTCTTC
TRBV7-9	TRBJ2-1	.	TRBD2	CASSEALAGAYNEQFF	TGTGCCAGCAGCGAGGCCCTGGCGGGAGCGTACAATGAGCAGTTCTTC
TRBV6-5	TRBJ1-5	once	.	CASSPSGVGNQPQHF	TGTGCCAGCAGCCCGTCGGGGGTCGGTAATCAGCCCCAGCATTTT
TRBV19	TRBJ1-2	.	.	CASSTVRGHTANYGYTF	TGTGCCAGTAGTACCGTCAGGGGACACACTGCGAACTATGGCTACACCTTC
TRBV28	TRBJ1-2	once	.	CASSPPGRLLGPLYGYTF	TGTGCCAGCAGTCCCCCGGGTCGGCTCCTCGGCCCCCTTTATGGCTACACCTTC
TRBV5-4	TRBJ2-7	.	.	CASSPRTVAGEQYF	TGTGCCAGCAGCCCCCGGACAGTAGCTGGCGAGCAGTACTTC
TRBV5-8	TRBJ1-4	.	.	CASSLRLRSLEKLFF	TGTGCCAGCAGCTTGAGACTCCGATCCCTCGAAAAACTGTTTTTT
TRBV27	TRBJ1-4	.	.	CASSFRWQINEKLFF	TGTGCCAGCAGTTTTCGTTGGCAGATTAATGAAAAACTGTTTTTT
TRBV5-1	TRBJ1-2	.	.	CASSLAGTPLYGYTF	TGCGCCAGCAGCTTGGCCGGGACCCCCCTCTATGGCTACACCTTC
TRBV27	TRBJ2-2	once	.	CASSGFTGELFF	TGTGCCAGCAGTGGCTTTACCGGGGAGCTGTTTTTT
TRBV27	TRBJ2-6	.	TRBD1	CASSLQHSRGRGANVLTF	TGTGCCAGCAGCCTACAACATTCCAGGGGGCGAGGGGCCAACGTCCTGACTTTC
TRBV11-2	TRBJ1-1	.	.	CASSHGRGEREAFF	TGTGCCAGCAGCCACGGGCGCGGTGAAAGGGAAGCTTTCTTT
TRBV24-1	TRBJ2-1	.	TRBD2	CATGGGLAGDEQFF	TGTGCCACTGGGGGGGGACTAGCGGGAGATGAGCAGTTCTTC
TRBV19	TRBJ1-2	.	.	CASSISWNYGYTF	TGTGCCAGTAGTATCAGCTGGAACTATGGCTACACCTTC
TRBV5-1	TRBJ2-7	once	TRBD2	CASSSGTSGSAEQYF	TGCGCCAGCAGCTCCGGGACTAGCGGGAGTGCCGAGCAGTACTTC
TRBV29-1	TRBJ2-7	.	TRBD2	CSVGGTVPMTSGGVVTHRYEQYF	TGCAGCGTTGGTGGGACAGTCCCTATGACTAGCGGGGGGGTTGTTACCCATAGGTACGAGCAGTACTTC
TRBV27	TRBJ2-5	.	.	CASSWGKTQYF	TGTGCCAGCAGTTGGGGGAAGACCCAGTACTTC
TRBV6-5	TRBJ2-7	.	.	CASRYGTGLYEQYF	TGTGCCAGCAGATACGGGACTGGCCTTTACGAGCAGTACTTC
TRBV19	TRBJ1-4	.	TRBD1	CATETGDGNEKLFF	TGTGCCACCGAGACAGGGGATGGGAATGAAAAACTGTTTTTT
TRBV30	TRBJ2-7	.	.	CAWSVGVESYEQYF	TGTGCCTGGAGTGTAGGAGTGGAGAGCTACGAGCAGTACTTC
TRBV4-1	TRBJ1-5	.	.	CASSQVRAGGENQPQHF	TGCGCCAGCAGCCAAGTCCGGGCCGGGGGCGAAAATCAGCCCCAGCATTTT
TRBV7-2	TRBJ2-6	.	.	CASSPGGAGANVLTF	TGTGCCAGCAGCCCCGGGGGCGCTGGGGCCAACGTCCTGACTTTC
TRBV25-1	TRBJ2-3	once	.	CASSDPIQTSTDTQYF	TGTGCCAGCAGTGACCCAATTCAAACTAGCACAGATACGCAGTATTTT
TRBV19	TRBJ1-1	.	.	CASSSGSIMNTEAFF	TGTGCCAGTAGTTCGGGGTCCATAATGAACACTGAAGCTTTCTTT
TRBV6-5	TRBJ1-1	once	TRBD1	CASRQDRGGTEAFF	TGTGCCAGCAGGCAAGACAGGGGAGGAACTGAAGCTTTCTTT
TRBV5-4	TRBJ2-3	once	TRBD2	CASSSLAGGTDTQYF	TGTGCCAGCAGCTCTCTGGCGGGAGGAACAGATACGCAGTATTTT
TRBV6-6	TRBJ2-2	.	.	CASSSLTGFNTGELFF	TGTGCCAGCAGCTCTCTCACAGGGTTTAACACCGGGGAGCTGTTTTTT